This T cell receptor (beta chain) was recorded in a study of T cell responses to AZD1222 COVID-19 vaccine. Method: immunoSEQ multiplex PCR; TCRdb's copy keeps in-frame clones and lacks some. The sample yields over 150,000 clones, 80% to 95% seen once. The CDR3 length is 16 residues. The V end lost 4 bases, the J end lost 8 bases, and 23 bases lay between the germline ends. Germline V lookup: CDR1 MNHEY, CDR2 SMNVEV (reference sequence). The source material was peripheral blood, sampled 28 days after the second dose of the MenACWY control vaccine. The rearrangement links TRBV27 to TRBJ1-2, with D uncertain. The TCR comes from an adult who received the MenACWY meningococcal vaccine as a control. This CDR3 reads CASSSPGPPSPVGYTF. The CDR3 region has the DNA TGTGCCAGCAGTTCCCCCGGGCCTCCCTCTCCCGTCGGCTACACCTTC.